Following are 11 T cell receptor beta chains from one sample sequenced in a study of PD-1 and CTLA-4 blockade in melanoma. Sequencing used immunoSEQ multiplex PCR; TCRdb keeps in-frame clones, though not all of them. The sample shows about 16,000 clones, roughly two thirds of them seen only once. Sequences were derived from CD8+ T cells from peripheral blood, sampled before anti-PD-1 treatment. The receptors originated from a human donor with melanoma.

This clone was seen a single time. This chain links TRBV30 with TRBJ2-7; D unresolved. Germline V gene sequence: CDR1 GTSNPN, CDR2 SVGIG (reference sequence). V gave up 2 bases and J gave up 4 bases, with 9 bases separating them. The CDR3 contains 12 residues. The CDR3 DNA is TGTGCCTGGAGTTTAAGGGTATACGAGCAGTACTTC. It encodes CAWSLRVYEQYF.

The CDR3 region is CASSQRTSGITDTQYF. The CDR3 coding sequence is TGCGCCAGCAGCCAACGGACTAGCGGAATCACAGATACGCAGTATTTT. The rearrangement uses TRBV4-1 and TRBJ2-3; TRBD2 agrees at 10 bases. There are 16 residues in the CDR3. From germline, CDR1 is MGHRA and CDR2 YSYEKL. J lost 2 bases, V lost 2 bases, and 4 bases had no gene match.

The chain employs TRBV4-2 and TRBJ1-2; 7 bases are shared with TRBD1. The CDR3 extends over 15 amino acids. Per the germline V gene, CDR1 is LGHNA and CDR2 is YNFKEQ. V shed 0 bases and J 3 bases; nucleotides not matched to a gene: 4. For the CDR3, the DNA is TGTGCCAGCAGCCAAGAGAACAGGGGAGACTATGGCTACACCTTC. Encoded protein: CASSQENRGDYGYTF.

The chain links TRBV24-1 to TRBJ1-1; D ambiguous. Trimming shortened V by 2 bases and J by 5 bases, and 11 bases separated the two germline ends. Germline V gene lookup returns CDR1 KGHDR and CDR2 SFDVKD. The CDR3 has 14 residues. In nucleotides, the CDR3 is TGTGCCACCAGTGATTCTTCGGGGTGGACTGAAGCTTTCTTT. This translates into CATSDSSGWTEAFF.

This clone was seen a single time. J is TRBJ1-1 and V is TRBV28; D gene uncertain. The CDR3 covers 11 residues. Between the trimmed V and J ends, which lost 5 bases and 7 bases, there was a span of 8 bases. Germline lookup yields CDR1 MDHEN and CDR2 SYDVKM. The CDR3 DNA sequence: TGTGCCAGCAGTCTCCTATTTGAAGCTTTCTTT. As protein: CASSLLFEAFF.

The chain carries TRBV29-1 and TRBJ2-1, with 7 bases lining up with TRBD1. From germline, CDR1 is SQVTM and CDR2 ANQGSEA. J lost 6 bases, V lost 5 bases, and 4 bases had no gene match. This CDR3 comprises 12 residues. The CDR3 loop reads CSVQGVGNEQFF. The CDR3 DNA follows: TGCAGCGTTCAGGGGGTAGGCAATGAGCAGTTCTTC.

V usage is TRBV5-5 and J usage is TRBJ1-1, with D uncertain. Germline CDR1 and CDR2: SGHKS and YYEKEE (reference sequence). V dropped 0 bases and J dropped 4 bases, with 10 bases sitting between them. The CDR3 loop spans 14 amino acids. The CDR3 DNA sequence: TGTGCCAGCAGCTTGGCCGGCTCCCTCACTGAAGCTTTCTTT. Its translation: CASSLAGSLTEAFF.

In nucleotides, the CDR3 is TGTGCCAGCAGCTTGGTCTACACTGAAGCTTTCTTT. It codes for CASSLVYTEAFF. The rearrangement links TRBV5-6 to TRBJ1-1; the D is unclear. The CDR3 runs to 12 residues. Germline V gives CDR1 SGHDT, CDR2 YYEEEE. Trimming shortened V by 0 bases and J by 3 bases, and 3 bases separated the two germline ends.

The chain joins TRBV12-3 or TRBV12-4 to TRBJ2-7, with a possible D match to TRBD1 (5 bases). Trimming left V 1 base short and J 6 bases short, with 10 bases between. The CDR3 is made up of 13 amino acids. CDR3 nucleotides: TGTGCCAGCAGTTTAGGCAGGGCGTCCGAGCAGTACTTC. It encodes CASSLGRASEQYF.

The CDR3 sequence: CASSEGQYNEQFF. The CDR3 DNA is TGTGCCAGCAGTGAAGGACAGTACAATGAGCAGTTCTTC. This chain connects TRBV2 to TRBJ2-1; possible D gene TRBD1, 5 bases. Germline CDR1 is SNHLY and CDR2 is FYNNEI. Trimming took off 1 base at V and 4 bases at J, with 5 bases between the two ends. There are 13 residues in the CDR3.

The gene calls are TRBV27 and TRBJ2-7; 7 bases match TRBD1. The germline gives CDR1 MNHEY, CDR2 SMNVEV (reference sequence). The CDR3 sequence is 13 residues long. Losses at the gene ends were 3 bases for V and 3 bases for J; bases not matched to a gene: 2. The CDR3 DNA reads TGTGCCAGCAGTTTGGGACAGCTCTACGAGCAGTACTTC. It translates to CASSLGQLYEQYF.